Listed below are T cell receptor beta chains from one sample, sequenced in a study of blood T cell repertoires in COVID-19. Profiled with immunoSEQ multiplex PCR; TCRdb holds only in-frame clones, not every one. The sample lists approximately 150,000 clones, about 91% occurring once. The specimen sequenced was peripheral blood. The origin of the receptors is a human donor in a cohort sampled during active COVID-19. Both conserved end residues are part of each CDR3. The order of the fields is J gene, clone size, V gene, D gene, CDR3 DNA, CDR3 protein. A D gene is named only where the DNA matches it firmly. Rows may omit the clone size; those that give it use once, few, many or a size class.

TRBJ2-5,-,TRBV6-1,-,TGTGCCAGCAGTGAACTGTCAGGCCAAGAGACCCAGTACTTC,CASSELSGQETQYF
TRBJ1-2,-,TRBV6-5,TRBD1,TGTGCCAGCAGTACCGGGGGACAGGGCCTCTATGGCTACACCTTC,CASSTGGQGLYGYTF
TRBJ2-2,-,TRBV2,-,TGTGCCAGCAGTGGACGAGCGGCGAACACCGGGGAGCTGTTTTTT,CASSGRAANTGELFF
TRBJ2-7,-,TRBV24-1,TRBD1,TGTGCCACCAGTGATCCACAGGGGATCGAGCAGTACTTC,CATSDPQGIEQYF
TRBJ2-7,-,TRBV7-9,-,TGTGCCAGCAGCTCCTCGGGTGCCTCCTACGAGCAGTACTTC,CASSSSGASYEQYF
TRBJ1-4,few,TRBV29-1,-,TGCAGCGTTGTCCTTTATGAAAAACTGTTTTTT,CSVVLYEKLFF
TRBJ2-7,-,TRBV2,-,TGTGCCAGCAGGCTGGGCAGCCGGAACTACGAGCAGTACTTC,CASRLGSRNYEQYF
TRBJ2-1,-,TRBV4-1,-,TGCGCCAGCAGCCTGGGGGGGCGGGATGAGCAGTTCTTC,CASSLGGRDEQFF
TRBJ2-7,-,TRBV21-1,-,TGTGCCAGCAGCAAAGAACGACATTTCAAATCCTACGAGCAGTACTTC,CASSKERHFKSYEQYF
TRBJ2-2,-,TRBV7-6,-,TGTGCCAGCAGCTTTACAGGGGCGGGGACCGGGGAGCTGTTTTTT,CASSFTGAGTGELFF
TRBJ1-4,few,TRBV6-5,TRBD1,TGTGCCAGCAGTTATAGCTTCAGGGGGACTAATGAAAAACTGTTTTTT,CASSYSFRGTNEKLFF
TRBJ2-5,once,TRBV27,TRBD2,TGTGCCAGCAGCCCGGTCGGACGGGGGGGCTCGAAGACCCAGTACTTC,CASSPVGRGGSKTQYF
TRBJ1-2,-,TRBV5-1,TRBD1,TGCGCCAGCAGCTTTGGGGACAGTTCTAACTATGGCTACACCTTC,CASSFGDSSNYGYTF
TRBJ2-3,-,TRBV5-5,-,TGTGCCAGCAGCTCCGCGGGGGCAGGAGATACGCAGTATTTT,CASSSAGAGDTQYF